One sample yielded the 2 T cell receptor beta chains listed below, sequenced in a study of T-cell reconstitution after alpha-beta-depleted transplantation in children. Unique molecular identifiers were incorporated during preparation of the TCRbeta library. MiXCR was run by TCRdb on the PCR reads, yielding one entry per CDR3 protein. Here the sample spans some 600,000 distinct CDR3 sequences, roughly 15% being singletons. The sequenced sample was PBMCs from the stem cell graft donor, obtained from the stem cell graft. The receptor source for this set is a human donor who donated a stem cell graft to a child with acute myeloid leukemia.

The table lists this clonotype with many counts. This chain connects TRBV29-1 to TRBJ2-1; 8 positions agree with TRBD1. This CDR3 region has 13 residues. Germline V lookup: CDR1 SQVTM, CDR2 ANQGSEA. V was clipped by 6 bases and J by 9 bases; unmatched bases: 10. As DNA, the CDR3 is TGCAGCGTACTTACAGGGGGAGGTGGTGAGCAGTTCTTC. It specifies CSVLTGGGGEQFF.

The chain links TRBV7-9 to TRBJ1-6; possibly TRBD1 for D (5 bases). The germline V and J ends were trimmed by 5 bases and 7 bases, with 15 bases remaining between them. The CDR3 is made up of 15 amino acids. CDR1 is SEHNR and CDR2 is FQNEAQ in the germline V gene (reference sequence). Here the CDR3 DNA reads TGTGCCAGCAGCGAGCCCGGGACGGAAAATTCACCCCTCCACTTT. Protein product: CASSEPGTENSPLHF.